One T cell receptor beta chain is described in this entry. Its antigen is as yet unknown. Researchers ran the PCR with 60 Vbeta and 13 Jbeta primers. TCRdb keeps only in-frame clones here, not all; method: immunoSEQ multiplex PCR. The sample lists about 130,000 clones, around 80% occurring once. These data originate in a study of cytomegalovirus exposure and HLA in healthy donors. Germline V CDR1 and CDR2: MGHRA, YSYEKL. CDR3 length equals 15 residues. V lost 2 bases and J lost 6, with 13 bases in between. Notes on the study in general: Reportedly, fewer N-insertions than the approximately 700-donor mean appeared in an Asian-associated ancestry cluster in a later analysis. Available immune exposure information covered CMV serostatus only.

This rearrangement joins TRBV4-1 to TRBJ1-4, with D unresolved. The sample consisted of PBMCs. The clonotype comes from a female donor in good health and CMV-seronegative. CDR3 sequence reads: CASSQWKQNDEKLFF. The CDR3 bases are TGCGCCAGCAGCCAATGGAAACAGAATGATGAAAAACTGTTTTTT.